Listed below are T cell receptor beta chains from one sample, sequenced in a study of neurological immune-mediated disorders. TCRdb processed the 5' RACE reads anew with MiXCR; each CDR3 protein has one entry. The table lists roughly 55,000 distinct CDR3 sequences, 16% of them singletons. Sequencing input: PBMCs. These TCRs come from a man aged 60-69 years in good health. Both conserved end residues are part of each CDR3. D genes are given only for firm matches. Only some rows state a clone size, as once, few, many or a class for expanded clones.

TRBD1	TRBJ1-5	many	TRBV24-1	CATSETGVGNQPQHF	TGTGCCACCAGTGAAACAGGGGTGGGCAATCAGCCCCAGCATTTT
.	TRBJ2-7	many	TRBV7-3	CASSPRETYEQYF	TGTGCCAGCAGCCCCCGGGAGACCTACGAGCAGTACTTC
.	TRBJ2-3	many	TRBV7-2	CASVKSGRTDTQYF	TGTGCCAGCGTCAAATCGGGGCGCACAGATACGCAGTATTTT
TRBD1	TRBJ2-5	many	TRBV7-6	CASSLQQQGAETQYF	TGTGCCAGCAGCCTACAACAGCAGGGGGCGGAGACCCAGTACTTC
.	TRBJ2-7	many	TRBV5-1	CASSAPAVEQYF	TGCGCCAGCAGTGCGCCTGCGGTCGAGCAGTACTTC
.	TRBJ1-4	many	TRBV3-1	CASSHRRGGNEKLFF	TGTGCCAGCAGCCACCGACGGGGAGGAAATGAAAAACTGTTTTTT
.	TRBJ1-2	.	TRBV7-9	CASSLAGFNYGYTF	TGTGCCAGCAGCTTAGCGGGATTTAACTATGGCTACACCTTC
TRBD2	TRBJ2-1	.	TRBV5-6	CASSLLAGSYNEQFF	TGTGCCAGCAGCTTGTTAGCGGGCTCTTACAATGAGCAGTTCTTC
.	TRBJ2-3	many	TRBV7-2	CASSLAGVDTDTQYF	TGTGCCAGCAGCTTAGCGGGGGTTGACACAGATACGCAGTATTTT
.	TRBJ2-6	many	TRBV27	CASSPSSGANVLTF	TGTGCCAGCAGTCCGAGCTCTGGGGCCAACGTCCTGACTTTC
.	TRBJ1-6	many	TRBV5-1	CASSLDPGGRNSPLHF	TGCGCCAGCAGCTTGGACCCGGGGGGCCGGAATTCACCCCTCCACTTT
.	TRBJ2-7	.	TRBV5-1	CASSFGPQGKPYEQYF	TGCGCCAGCAGCTTTGGACCCCAGGGAAAGCCCTACGAGCAGTACTTC
TRBD2	TRBJ2-1	.	TRBV14	CASSRSGFEQFF	TGTGCCAGCAGCCGTAGCGGGTTTGAGCAGTTCTTC
.	TRBJ2-1	many	TRBV11-2	CASSLDLLAFSYNEQFF	TGTGCCAGCAGCTTAGATCTTCTAGCTTTCTCCTACAATGAGCAGTTCTTC
.	TRBJ2-2	many	TRBV5-5	CASSSTQVRSTGELFF	TGTGCCAGCAGCTCCACGCAGGTTAGATCCACCGGGGAGCTGTTTTTT
.	TRBJ2-7	many	TRBV12-3/TRBV12-4	CASSLGGVSYEQYF	TGTGCCAGCAGTTTAGGGGGAGTCTCCTACGAGCAGTACTTC
.	TRBJ1-6	many	TRBV7-8	CASSLGSYNSPLHF	TGTGCCAGCAGCCTCGGTTCCTATAATTCACCCCTCCACTTT
TRBD1	TRBJ2-5	many	TRBV10-3	CAIRPGTVETQYF	TGTGCCATCAGACCGGGGACAGTAGAGACCCAGTACTTC
.	TRBJ1-1	many	TRBV12-3/TRBV12-4	CASSLAQGLNTEAFF	TGTGCCAGCAGTTTAGCGCAGGGCTTGAACACTGAAGCTTTCTTT
.	TRBJ1-2	many	TRBV20-1	CSASAGPAGYGYTF	TGCAGTGCTAGCGCGGGACCGGCTGGCTATGGCTACACCTTC
TRBD1	TRBJ1-4	many	TRBV5-1	CASSPGQVATNEKLFF	TGCGCCAGCAGCCCCGGACAGGTTGCAACTAATGAAAAACTGTTTTTT
.	TRBJ1-2	many	TRBV27	CASSLSPRGVNGYTF	TGTGCCAGCAGTTTATCCCCACGGGGGGTTAATGGCTACACCTTC
.	TRBJ1-2	many	TRBV20-1	CSAMGPGPWGYGYTF	TGCAGTGCTATGGGTCCGGGACCCTGGGGTTATGGCTACACCTTC
.	TRBJ2-1	few	TRBV7-2	CASSLASRHGQFF	TGTGCCAGCAGCTTAGCGTCTCGCCATGGGCAGTTCTTC
.	TRBJ2-2	many	TRBV7-9	CASRPIRGRDTGELFF	TGTGCCAGCAGACCCATCCGGGGTAGGGACACCGGGGAGCTGTTTTTT
TRBD1	TRBJ1-4	many	TRBV7-9	CASSAGTGVEKLFF	TGTGCCAGCAGCGCCGGGACAGGGGTCGAAAAACTGTTTTTT
TRBD2	TRBJ2-1	many	TRBV2	CASSTSGSVNEQFF	TGTGCCAGCAGCACCAGCGGGAGTGTGAATGAGCAGTTCTTC
.	TRBJ2-1	few	TRBV15	CATNQIGYNEQFF	TGTGCCACGAACCAGATAGGTTACAATGAGCAGTTCTTC
.	TRBJ2-1	many	TRBV5-1	CASSLAGNNEQFF	TGCGCCAGCAGCTTGGCCGGGAACAATGAGCAGTTCTTC
TRBD2	TRBJ2-1	many	TRBV20-1	CSPRLAGEGNEQFF	TGCAGTCCCAGACTAGCGGGAGAAGGAAATGAGCAGTTCTTC
.	TRBJ2-7	.	TRBV5-1	CAIVSVSGYEQYF	TGCGCCATCGTCAGCGTTAGCGGCTACGAGCAGTACTTC
.	TRBJ1-4	.	TRBV18	CASSPSGLEKLFF	TGTGCCAGCTCACCATCAGGGCTTGAAAAACTGTTTTTT
TRBD1	TRBJ2-2	many	TRBV12-3/TRBV12-4	CASSPPARGPDTGELFF	TGTGCCAGCAGTCCCCCCGCCAGGGGGCCGGACACCGGGGAGCTGTTTTTT
TRBD2	TRBJ2-5	few	TRBV5-4	CAGTRADQETQYF	TGTGCCGGGACTAGGGCCGACCAAGAGACCCAGTACTTC
.	TRBJ2-7	many	TRBV6-1	CASLRTPASSYEQYF	TGTGCCAGCCTCCGGACCCCAGCCTCTTCCTACGAGCAGTACTTC
TRBD1	TRBJ1-5	many	TRBV12-3/TRBV12-4	CASSLDRGPLGPQHF	TGTGCCAGCAGTTTAGACAGGGGCCCTCTAGGTCCCCAGCATTTT
.	TRBJ2-7	many	TRBV7-9	CASTRDFLYEQYF	TGTGCCAGCACCCGGGACTTCCTCTACGAGCAGTACTTC
TRBD1	TRBJ2-7	many	TRBV6-1	CASSVEGQSLYEQYF	TGTGCCAGCAGTGTAGAGGGACAGTCTCTCTACGAGCAGTACTTC
.	TRBJ2-2	many	TRBV9	CASSVGGRANTGELFF	TGTGCCAGCAGCGTAGGGGGGCGGGCGAACACCGGGGAGCTGTTTTTT
TRBD2	TRBJ2-7	many	TRBV18	CASSPPRVAGSISNEQYF	TGTGCCAGCTCACCACCGAGGGTAGCGGGATCAATATCAAACGAGCAGTACTTC
TRBD2	TRBJ2-6	many	TRBV27	CASSIGRAGANVLTF	TGTGCCAGCAGCATCGGGAGGGCTGGGGCCAACGTCCTGACTTTC
.	TRBJ2-3	many	TRBV7-2	CASSTPRGTQYF	TGTGCCAGCAGCACCCCGCGGGGAACGCAGTATTTT
TRBD2	TRBJ2-1	many	TRBV29-1	CSAGLAGPYNEQFF	TGCAGCGCTGGACTAGCGGGCCCCTACAATGAGCAGTTCTTC
TRBD1	TRBJ1-2	many	TRBV20-1	CSGLGTDYGYTF	TGCAGTGGGCTTGGGACAGATTATGGCTACACCTTC
.	TRBJ2-7	.	TRBV2	CASTLGPWVEQYF	TGTGCCAGCACCCTGGGACCTTGGGTCGAGCAGTACTTC
.	TRBJ2-7	many	TRBV5-1	CASSLSYSYEQYF	TGCGCCAGCAGCTTGTCCTACTCCTACGAGCAGTACTTC